One T cell receptor beta chain is described in this entry. The antigen remains undetermined. A UMI-containing oligonucleotide was joined by 3' ligation to the TCR cDNA template. Whole-blood samples were 2 to 3 ml of peripheral blood from healthy adult volunteers. V lost 5 bases to trimming and J lost 6 bases; unmatched junction nucleotides: 5. The CDR3 is made up of 15 amino acids. The germline V gene has CDR1 MDHEN and CDR2 SYDVKM. This sample is part of a study of naive and memory T cell subsets. The SP2 primer and nested alpha and beta constant region primers amplified ligated cDNA in four rounds. Via MiXCR, TCRdb re-called the 5' RACE reads, giving one row per CDR3 protein. Of some 60,000 distinct CDR3 sequences in the sample, around 8% were seen once. Study-wide points: TCR transcript changes with activation or differentiation may affect this RNA method.

This TCR came from a female donor in good health. This chain connects TRBV28 to TRBJ2-1; 12 nucleotides line up with TRBD2. CDR3 nucleotides: TGTGCCAGCAGTCTCCGGACTAGCGGGGTCAATGAGCAGTTCTTC. It encodes CASSLRTSGVNEQFF.